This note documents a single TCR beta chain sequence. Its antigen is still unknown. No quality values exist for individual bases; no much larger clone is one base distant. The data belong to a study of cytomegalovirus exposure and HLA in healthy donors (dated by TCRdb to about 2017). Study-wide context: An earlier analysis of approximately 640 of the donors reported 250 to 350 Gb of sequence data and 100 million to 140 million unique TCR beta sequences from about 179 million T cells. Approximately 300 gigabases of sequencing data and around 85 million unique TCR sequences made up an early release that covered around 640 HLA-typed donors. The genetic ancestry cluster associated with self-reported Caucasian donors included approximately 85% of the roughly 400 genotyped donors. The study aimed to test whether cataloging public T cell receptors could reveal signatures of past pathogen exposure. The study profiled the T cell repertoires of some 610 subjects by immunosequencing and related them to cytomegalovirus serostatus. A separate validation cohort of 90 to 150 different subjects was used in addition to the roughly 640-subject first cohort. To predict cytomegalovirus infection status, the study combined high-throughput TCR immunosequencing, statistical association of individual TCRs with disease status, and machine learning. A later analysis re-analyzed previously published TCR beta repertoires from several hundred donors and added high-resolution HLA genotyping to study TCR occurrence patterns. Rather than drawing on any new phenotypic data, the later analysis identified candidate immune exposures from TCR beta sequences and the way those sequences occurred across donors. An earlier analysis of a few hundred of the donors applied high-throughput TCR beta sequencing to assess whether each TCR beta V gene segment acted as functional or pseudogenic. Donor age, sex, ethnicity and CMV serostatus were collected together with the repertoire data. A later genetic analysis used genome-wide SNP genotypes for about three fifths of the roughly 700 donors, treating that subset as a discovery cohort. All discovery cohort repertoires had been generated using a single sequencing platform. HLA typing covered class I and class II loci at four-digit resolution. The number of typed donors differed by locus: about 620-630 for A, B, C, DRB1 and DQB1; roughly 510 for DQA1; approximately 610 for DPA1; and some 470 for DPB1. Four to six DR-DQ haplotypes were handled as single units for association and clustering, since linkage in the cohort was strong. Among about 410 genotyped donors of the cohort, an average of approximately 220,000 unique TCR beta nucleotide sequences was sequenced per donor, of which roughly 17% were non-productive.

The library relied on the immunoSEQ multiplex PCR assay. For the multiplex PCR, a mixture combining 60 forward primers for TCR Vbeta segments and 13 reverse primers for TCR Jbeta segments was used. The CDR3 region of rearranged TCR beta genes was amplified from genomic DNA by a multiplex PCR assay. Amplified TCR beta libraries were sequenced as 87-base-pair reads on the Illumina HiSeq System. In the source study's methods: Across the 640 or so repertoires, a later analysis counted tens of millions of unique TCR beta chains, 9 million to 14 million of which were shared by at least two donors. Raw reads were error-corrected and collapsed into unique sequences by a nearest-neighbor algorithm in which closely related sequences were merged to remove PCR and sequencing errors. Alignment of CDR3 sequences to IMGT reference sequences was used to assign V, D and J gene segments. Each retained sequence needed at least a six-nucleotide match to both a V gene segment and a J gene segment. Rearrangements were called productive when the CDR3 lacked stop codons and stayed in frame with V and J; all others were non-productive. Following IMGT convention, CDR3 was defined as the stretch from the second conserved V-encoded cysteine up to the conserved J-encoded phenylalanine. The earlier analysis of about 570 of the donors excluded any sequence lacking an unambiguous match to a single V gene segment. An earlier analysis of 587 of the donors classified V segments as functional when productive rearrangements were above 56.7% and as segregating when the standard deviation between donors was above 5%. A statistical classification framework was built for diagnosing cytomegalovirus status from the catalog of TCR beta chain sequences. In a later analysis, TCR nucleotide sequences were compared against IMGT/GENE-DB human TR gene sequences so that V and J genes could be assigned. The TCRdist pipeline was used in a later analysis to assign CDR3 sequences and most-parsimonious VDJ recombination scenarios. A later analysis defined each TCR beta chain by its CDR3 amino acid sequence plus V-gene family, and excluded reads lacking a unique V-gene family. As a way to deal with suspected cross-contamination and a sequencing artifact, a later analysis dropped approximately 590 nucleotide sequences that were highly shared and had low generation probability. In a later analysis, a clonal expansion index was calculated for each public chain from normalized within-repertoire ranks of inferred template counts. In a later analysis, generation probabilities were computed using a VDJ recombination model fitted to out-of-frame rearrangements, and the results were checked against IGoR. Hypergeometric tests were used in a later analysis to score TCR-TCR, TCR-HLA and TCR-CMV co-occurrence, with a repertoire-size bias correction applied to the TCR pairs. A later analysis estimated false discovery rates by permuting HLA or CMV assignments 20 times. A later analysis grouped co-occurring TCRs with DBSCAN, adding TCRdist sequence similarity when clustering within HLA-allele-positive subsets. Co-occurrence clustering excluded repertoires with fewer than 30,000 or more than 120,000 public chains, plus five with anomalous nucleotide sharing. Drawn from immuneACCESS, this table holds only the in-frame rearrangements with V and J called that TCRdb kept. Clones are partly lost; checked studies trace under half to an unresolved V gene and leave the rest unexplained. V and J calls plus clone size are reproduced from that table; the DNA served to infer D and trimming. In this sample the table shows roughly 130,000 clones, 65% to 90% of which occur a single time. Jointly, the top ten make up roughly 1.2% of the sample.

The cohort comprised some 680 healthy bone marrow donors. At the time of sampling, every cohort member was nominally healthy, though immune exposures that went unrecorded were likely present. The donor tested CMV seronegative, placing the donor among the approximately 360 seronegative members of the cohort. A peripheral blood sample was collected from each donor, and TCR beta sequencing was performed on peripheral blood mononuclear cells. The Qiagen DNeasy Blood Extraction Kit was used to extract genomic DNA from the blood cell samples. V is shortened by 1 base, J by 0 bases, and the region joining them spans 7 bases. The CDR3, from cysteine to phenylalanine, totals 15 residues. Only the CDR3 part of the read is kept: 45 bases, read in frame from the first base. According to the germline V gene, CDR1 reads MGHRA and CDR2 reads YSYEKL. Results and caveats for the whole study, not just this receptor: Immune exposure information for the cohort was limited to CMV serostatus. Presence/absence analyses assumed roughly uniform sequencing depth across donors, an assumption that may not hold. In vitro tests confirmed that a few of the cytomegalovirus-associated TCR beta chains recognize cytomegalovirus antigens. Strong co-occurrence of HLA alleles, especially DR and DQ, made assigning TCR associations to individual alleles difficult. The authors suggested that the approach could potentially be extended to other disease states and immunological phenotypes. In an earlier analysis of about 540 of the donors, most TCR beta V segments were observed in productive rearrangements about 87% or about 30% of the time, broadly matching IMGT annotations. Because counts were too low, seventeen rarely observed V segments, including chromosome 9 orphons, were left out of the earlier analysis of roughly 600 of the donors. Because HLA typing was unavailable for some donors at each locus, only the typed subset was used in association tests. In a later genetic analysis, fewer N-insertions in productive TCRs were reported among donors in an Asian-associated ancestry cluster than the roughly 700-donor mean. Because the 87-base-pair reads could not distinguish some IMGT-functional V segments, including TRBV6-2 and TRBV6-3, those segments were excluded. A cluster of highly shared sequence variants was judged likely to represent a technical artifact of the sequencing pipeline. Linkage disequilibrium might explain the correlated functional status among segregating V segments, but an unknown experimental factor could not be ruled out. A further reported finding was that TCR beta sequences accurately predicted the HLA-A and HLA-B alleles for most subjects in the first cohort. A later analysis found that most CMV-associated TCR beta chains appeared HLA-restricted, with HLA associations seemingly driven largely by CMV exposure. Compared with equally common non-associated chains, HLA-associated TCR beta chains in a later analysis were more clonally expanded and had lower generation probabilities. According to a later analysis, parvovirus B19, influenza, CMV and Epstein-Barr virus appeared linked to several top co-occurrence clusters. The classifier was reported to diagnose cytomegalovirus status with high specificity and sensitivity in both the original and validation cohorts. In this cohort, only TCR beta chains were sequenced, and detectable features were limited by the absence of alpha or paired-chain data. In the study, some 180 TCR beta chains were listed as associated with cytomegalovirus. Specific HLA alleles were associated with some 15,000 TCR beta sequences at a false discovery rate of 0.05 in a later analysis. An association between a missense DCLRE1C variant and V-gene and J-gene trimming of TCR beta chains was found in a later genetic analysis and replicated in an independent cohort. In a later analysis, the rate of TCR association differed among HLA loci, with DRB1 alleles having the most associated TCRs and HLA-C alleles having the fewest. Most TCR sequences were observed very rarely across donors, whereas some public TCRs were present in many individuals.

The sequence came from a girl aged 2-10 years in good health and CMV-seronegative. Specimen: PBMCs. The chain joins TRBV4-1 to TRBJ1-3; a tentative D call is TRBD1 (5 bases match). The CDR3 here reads CASSQAGYSGNTIYF. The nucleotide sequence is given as TGCGCCAGCAGCCAAGCAGGGTACTCTGGAAACACCATATATTTT.